The 3 T cell receptor beta chains in this list originate from one sample, sequenced in a study of T-cell memory formation after mild COVID-19. Via MiXCR, TCRdb re-called the 5' RACE reads, giving one row per CDR3 protein. The table has 300,000 to 400,000 distinct CDR3 sequences, 10% to 15% seen once. Sequencing was carried out using PBMCs or a T cell subset sorted from them (not recorded which). These receptors originate from a man younger than 30 who had mild COVID-19 (a few samples of this study predate the infection). Cell type and time point are not known.

The chain uses TRBV7-9 and TRBJ2-1; TRBD2 agrees at 7 bases. Germline values: CDR1 SEHNR, CDR2 FQNEAQ (reference sequence). V was pared by 8 bases and J by 2 bases, with 9 bases of the junction left unmatched. The CDR3 spans 15 residues. CDR3: CASSARGTPYNEQFF. CDR3 in DNA: TGTGCCAGCTCCGCGCGGGGGACCCCCTACAATGAGCAGTTCTTC.

This clonotype was picked up a small number of times. This chain joins TRBV5-1 and TRBJ2-2; TRBD1 matches 10 bases. Germline values: CDR1 SGHRS, CDR2 YFSETQ. Germline trimming cut 4 bases from V and 3 bases from J; bases unmatched to any gene: 6. The length of the CDR3 is 16 residues. The CDR3 reads CASSPRTGGDTGELFF. The DNA of the CDR3 is TGCGCCAGCAGCCCAAGGACAGGGGGGGACACCGGGGAGCTGTTTTTT. Drawing the rest from reference TRBV5-1 and TRBJ2-2, the complete variable domain is KAGVTQTPRYLIKTRGQQVTLSCSPISGHRSVSWYQQTPGQGLQFLFEYFSETQRNKGNFPGRFSGRQFSNSRSEMNVSTLELGDSALYLCASSPRTGGDTGELFFGEGSRLTVL.

This clonotype was seen repeatedly, ten times or more. The chain joins TRBV10-3 to TRBJ2-3, with D unclear. The CDR3 is 12 amino acids. In germline, CDR1 is ENHRY, CDR2 SYGVKD. V was pared by 4 bases and J by 0 bases, with 2 bases between. The CDR3 loop is CAISGSTDTQYF. As DNA, the CDR3 is TGTGCCATCAGTGGCAGCACAGATACGCAGTATTTT.